Described below is a single TCR beta chain sequence and its context. What it binds is unknown. On sorted subsets, replicate PCRs used about 200 ng DNA, or 25,000 to 35,000 T cell genomes. The table came from immunoSEQ multiplex PCR; TCRdb's copy has only in-frame clones and leaves some out. The sample holds more than 2 million clones, just over 90% seen once. Per germline, CDR1 SGHTA and CDR2 FQGNSA. After removal of 1 base from V and 2 bases from J, the junction contained 9 bases not matched to a gene. The CDR3 consists of 18 residues. This sample stems from a study of shared clonotypes between healthy human individuals. Study outcomes and limitations: Only blood underwent sampling, and tissue repertoires likely differ. Owing to a small donor count, the genetic and exposure-history diversity represented was limited.

As defined, naive CD8 cells were CD45RO-negative and positively selected for CCR7, with terminally differentiated effector memory CD45RA+ cells excluded. Healthy and HIV-negative, the adult donors had no recent acute infections or vaccinations. Sequenced sample: naive CD8+ T cells from PBMCs. V gene TRBV7-2 combines with J gene TRBJ1-5, with 9 bases matching TRBD1. The receptor was derived from a man aged 18 to 29 in good health. Some clones in this sample may be carry-over from other donors' samples. CDR3 sequence reads: CASSLVGQGNYGNQPQHF. Here the CDR3 DNA reads TGTGCCAGCAGCTTAGTCGGACAGGGGAATTACGGCAATCAGCCCCAGCATTTT.